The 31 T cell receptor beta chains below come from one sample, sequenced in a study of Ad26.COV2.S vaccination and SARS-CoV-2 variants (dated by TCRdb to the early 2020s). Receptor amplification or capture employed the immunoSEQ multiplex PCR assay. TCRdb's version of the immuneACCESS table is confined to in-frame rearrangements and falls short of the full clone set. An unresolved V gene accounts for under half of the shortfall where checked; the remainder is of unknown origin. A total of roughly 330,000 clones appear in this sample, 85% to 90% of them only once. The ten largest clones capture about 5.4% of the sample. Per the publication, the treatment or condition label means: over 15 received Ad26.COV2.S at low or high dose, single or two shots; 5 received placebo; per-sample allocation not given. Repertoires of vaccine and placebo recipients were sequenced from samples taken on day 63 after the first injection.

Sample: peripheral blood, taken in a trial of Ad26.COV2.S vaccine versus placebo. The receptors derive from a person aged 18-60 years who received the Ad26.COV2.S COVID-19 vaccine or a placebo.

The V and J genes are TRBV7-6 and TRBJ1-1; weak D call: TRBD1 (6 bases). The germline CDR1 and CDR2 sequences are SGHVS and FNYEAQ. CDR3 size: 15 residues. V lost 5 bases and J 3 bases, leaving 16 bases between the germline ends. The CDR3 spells CASSASIGGYTEAFF. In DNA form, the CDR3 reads TGTGCCAGCAGCGCGAGTATAGGGGGTTACACTGAAGCTTTCTTT.

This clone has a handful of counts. Here the CDR3 DNA reads TGTGCCAGCAGCCCGGGACATCAAGCCTACGAGCAGTACTTC. Translation: CASSPGHQAYEQYF. The chain links TRBV7-9 to TRBJ2-7; possible D gene TRBD1, 6 bases. V was cut by 5 bases and J by 2 bases, with 13 bases left in between. This CDR3 has 14 residues. Germline assignment: CDR1 SEHNR and CDR2 FQNEAQ (reference sequence).

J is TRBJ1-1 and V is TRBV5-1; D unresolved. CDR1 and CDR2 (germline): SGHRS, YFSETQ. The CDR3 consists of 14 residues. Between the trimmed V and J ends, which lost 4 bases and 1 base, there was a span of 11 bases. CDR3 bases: TGCGCCAGCAGCCCAGATACAGCGAACACTGAAGCTTTCTTT. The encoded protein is CASSPDTANTEAFF.

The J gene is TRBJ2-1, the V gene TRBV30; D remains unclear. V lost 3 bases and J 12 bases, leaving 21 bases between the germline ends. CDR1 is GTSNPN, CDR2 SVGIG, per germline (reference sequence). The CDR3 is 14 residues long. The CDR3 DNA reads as TGTGCCTGGAGCTTTGGTGGTGGGTCAATGAGGCAGTTCTTC. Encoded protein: CAWSFGGGSMRQFF.

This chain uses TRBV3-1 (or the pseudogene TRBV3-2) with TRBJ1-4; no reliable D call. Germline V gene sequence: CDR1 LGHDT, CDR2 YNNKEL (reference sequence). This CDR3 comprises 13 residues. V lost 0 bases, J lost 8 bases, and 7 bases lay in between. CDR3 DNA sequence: TGTGCCAGCAGCCAAGAAGGCCAAGAAAAACTGTTTTTT. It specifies CASSQEGQEKLFF.

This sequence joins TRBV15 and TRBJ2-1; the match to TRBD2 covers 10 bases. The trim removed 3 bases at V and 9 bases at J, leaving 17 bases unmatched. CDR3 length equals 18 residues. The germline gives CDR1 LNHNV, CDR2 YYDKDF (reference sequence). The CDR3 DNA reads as TGTGCCACCAGCAGGGACCGGGAAGGGAGCGGGAGGGGTAGTGAGCAGTTCTTC. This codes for CATSRDREGSGRGSEQFF.

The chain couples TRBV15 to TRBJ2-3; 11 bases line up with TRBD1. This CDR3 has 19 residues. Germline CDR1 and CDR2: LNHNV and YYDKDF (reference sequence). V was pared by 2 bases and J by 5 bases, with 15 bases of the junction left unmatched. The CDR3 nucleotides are TGTGCCACCAGCAGATATCCCGGCACACGGGGACAGGGGGAAGATACGCAGTATTTT. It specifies CATSRYPGTRGQGEDTQYF.

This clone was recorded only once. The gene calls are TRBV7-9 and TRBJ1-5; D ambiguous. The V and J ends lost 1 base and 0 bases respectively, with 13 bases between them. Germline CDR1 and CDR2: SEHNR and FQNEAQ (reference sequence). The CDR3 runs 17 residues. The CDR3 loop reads CASSLDSDLYSNQPQHF. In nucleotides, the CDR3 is TGTGCCAGCAGCTTAGACAGCGATTTGTATAGCAATCAGCCCCAGCATTTT.

The CDR3 here is CASSSLNSLSSMNTEAFF. CDR3 in DNA: TGTGCCAGCAGTTCGCTGAATTCCCTGAGTTCCATGAACACTGAAGCTTTCTTT. The chain couples TRBV6-2 or TRBV6-3 to TRBJ1-1; no firm D call. V dropped 4 bases and J dropped 0 bases, with 21 bases sitting between them. Germline CDR1 MNHEY, CDR2 SVGEGT. CDR3 length: 18 residues.

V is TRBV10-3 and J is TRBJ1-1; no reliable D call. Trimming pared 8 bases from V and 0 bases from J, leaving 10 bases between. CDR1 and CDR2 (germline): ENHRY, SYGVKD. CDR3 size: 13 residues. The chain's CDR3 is CAILSIMNTEAFF. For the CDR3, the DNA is TGTGCCATCCTATCTATTATGAACACTGAAGCTTTCTTT.

CDR3 sequence (DNA): TGTGCCAGCAGTTCTGGGGGGTTTACGCAGTATTTT. It yields the protein CASSSGGFTQYF. The chain links TRBV25-1 to TRBJ2-3; a possible D gene is TRBD2 (6 bases). Trimming left V 5 bases short and J 8 bases short, with 11 bases between. Germline lookup yields CDR1 MGHDK and CDR2 SYGVNS. The length of the CDR3 is 12 residues.

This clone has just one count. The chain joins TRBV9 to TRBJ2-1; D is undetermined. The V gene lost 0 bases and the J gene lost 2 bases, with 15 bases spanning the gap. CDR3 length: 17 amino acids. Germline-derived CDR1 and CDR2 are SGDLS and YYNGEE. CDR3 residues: CASSVVATTGPYNEQFF. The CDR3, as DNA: TGTGCCAGCAGCGTAGTGGCCACGACCGGGCCCTACAATGAGCAGTTCTTC.

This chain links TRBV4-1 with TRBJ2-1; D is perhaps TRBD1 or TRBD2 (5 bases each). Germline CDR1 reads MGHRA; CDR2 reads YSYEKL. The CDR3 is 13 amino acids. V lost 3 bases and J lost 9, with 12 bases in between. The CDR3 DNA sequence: TGCGCCAGCAGCCAGCTGGGGGTGGGTGAGCAGTTCTTC. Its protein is CASSQLGVGEQFF.

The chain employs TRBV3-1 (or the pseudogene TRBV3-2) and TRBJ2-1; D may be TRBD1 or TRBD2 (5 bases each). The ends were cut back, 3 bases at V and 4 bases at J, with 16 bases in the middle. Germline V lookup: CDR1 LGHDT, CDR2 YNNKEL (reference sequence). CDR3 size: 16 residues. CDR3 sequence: CASSHRGTGLYNEQFF. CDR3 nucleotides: TGTGCCAGCAGCCACAGAGGGACCGGCCTTTACAATGAGCAGTTCTTC.

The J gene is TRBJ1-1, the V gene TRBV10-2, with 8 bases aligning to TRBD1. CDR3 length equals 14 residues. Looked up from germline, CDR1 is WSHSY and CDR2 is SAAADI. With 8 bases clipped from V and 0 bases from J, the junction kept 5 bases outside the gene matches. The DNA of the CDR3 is TGCGCCAGCTCCCGGACAGGGTTGAACACTGAAGCTTTCTTT. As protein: CASSRTGLNTEAFF.

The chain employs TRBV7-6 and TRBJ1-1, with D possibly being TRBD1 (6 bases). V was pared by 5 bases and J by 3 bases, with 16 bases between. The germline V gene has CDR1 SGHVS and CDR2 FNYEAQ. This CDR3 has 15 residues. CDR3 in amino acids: CASSPQQGRDTEAFF. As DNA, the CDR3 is TGTGCCAGCAGCCCACAACAGGGCCGGGACACTGAAGCTTTCTTT.

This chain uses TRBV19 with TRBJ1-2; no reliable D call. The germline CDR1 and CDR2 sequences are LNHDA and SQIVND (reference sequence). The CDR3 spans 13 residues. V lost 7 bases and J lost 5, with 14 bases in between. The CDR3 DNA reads TGTGCCAGTACCCTCCGGGCAGGATATGGCTACACCTTC. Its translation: CASTLRAGYGYTF.

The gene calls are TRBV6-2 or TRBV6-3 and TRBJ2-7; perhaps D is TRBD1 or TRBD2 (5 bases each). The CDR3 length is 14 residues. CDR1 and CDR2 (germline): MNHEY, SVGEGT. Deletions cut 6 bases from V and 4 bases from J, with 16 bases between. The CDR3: CASSLAREKYEQYV. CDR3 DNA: TGTGCCAGCAGCTTGGCCAGGGAGAAGTACGAGCAGTACGTC.

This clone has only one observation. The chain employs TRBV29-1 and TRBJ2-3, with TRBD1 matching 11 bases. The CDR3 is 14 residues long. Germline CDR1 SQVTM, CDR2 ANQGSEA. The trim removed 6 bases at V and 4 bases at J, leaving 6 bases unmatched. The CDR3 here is CSVGTGGWADTQYF. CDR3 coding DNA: TGCAGCGTCGGGACAGGGGGATGGGCAGATACGCAGTATTTT.

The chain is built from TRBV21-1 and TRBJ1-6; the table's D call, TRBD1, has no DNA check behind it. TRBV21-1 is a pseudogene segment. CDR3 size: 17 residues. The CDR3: CANPDRAESSYNSPLHF. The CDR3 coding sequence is TGTGCCAACCCGGACAGGGCGGAGAGCTCCTATAATTCACCCCTCCACTTT.

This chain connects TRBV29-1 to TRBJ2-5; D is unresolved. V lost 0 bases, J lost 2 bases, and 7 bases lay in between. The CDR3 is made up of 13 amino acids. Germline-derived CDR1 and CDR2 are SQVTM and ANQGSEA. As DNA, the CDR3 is TGCAGCGTTGAAGAACAGCATCAAGAGACCCAGTACTTC. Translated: CSVEEQHQETQYF.

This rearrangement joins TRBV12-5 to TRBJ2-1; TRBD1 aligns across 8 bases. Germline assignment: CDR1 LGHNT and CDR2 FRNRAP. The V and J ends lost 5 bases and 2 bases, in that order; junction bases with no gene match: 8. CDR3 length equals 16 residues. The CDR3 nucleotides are TGTGCTAGTGGTCACTCGGGGGACAGGCCCTACAATGAGCAGTTCTTC. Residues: CASGHSGDRPYNEQFF.

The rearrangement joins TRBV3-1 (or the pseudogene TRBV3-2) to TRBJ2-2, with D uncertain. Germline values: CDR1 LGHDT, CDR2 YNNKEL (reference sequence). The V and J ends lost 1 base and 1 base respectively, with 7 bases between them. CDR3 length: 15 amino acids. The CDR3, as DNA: TGTGCCAGCAGCCAAGCGATTCTGAACACCGGGGAGCTGTTTTTT. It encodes CASSQAILNTGELFF.

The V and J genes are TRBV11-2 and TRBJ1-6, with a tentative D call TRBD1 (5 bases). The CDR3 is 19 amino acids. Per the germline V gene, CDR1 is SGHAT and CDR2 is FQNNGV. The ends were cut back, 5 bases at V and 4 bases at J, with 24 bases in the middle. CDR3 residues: CASSPRIGRESWYNSPLHF. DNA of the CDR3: TGTGCCAGCAGCCCTAGAATAGGCAGGGAATCCTGGTATAATTCACCCCTCCACTTT.

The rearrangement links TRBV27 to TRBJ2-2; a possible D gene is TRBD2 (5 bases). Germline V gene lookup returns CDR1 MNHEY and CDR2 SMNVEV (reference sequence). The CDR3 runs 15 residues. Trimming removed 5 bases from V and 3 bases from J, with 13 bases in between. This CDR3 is CASSLLGMYTGELFF. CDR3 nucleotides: TGTGCCAGCAGTCTGCTCGGGATGTACACCGGGGAGCTGTTTTTT.

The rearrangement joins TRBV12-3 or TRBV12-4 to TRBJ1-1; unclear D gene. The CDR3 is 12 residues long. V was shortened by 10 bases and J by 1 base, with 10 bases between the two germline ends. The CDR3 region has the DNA TGTGCCACCGTGGCCGCGAACACTGAAGCTTTCTTT. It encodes CATVAANTEAFF.

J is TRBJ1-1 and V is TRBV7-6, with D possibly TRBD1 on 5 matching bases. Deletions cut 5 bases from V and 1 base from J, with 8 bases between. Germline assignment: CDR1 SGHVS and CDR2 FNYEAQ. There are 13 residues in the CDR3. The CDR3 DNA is TGTGCCAGCAGCGTACAGGAGAACACTGAAGCTTTCTTT. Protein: CASSVQENTEAFF.

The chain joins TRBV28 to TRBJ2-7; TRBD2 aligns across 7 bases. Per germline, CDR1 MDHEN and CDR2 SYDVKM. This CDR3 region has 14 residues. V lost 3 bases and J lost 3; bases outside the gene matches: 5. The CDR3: CASSLGLAVYEQYV. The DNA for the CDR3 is TGTGCCAGCAGTTTGGGGCTAGCGGTCTACGAGCAGTACGTC.

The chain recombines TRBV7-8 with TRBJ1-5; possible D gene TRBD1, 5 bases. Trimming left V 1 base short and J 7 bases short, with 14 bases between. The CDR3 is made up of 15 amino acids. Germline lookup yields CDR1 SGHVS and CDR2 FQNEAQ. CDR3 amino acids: CASSLVGGEAQPQHF. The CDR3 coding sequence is TGTGCCAGCAGCTTAGTGGGAGGGGAGGCCCAGCCCCAGCATTTT. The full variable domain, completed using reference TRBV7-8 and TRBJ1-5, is GAGVSQSPRYKVAKRGQDVALRCDPISGHVSLFWYQQALGQGPEFLTYFQNEAQLDKSGLPSDRFFAERPEGSVSTLKIQRTQQEDSAVYLCASSLVGGEAQPQHFGDGTRLSIL.

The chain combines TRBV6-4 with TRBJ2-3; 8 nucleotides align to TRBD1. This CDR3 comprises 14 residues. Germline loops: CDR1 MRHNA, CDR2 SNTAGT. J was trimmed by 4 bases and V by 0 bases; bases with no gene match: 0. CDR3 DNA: TGTGCCAGCAGTGACTCACAGGGGGCAGATACGCAGTATTTT. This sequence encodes CASSDSQGADTQYF.

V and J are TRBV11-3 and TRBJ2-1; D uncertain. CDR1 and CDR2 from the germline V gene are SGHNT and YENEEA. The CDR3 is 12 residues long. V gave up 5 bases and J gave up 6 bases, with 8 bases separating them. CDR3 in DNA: TGTGCCAGCAGCCCGACCCGCAATGAGCAGTTCTTC. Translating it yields CASSPTRNEQFF.